The sequence of this T cell receptor beta chain was determined in a study of blood T cell repertoires in COVID-19. Background on the study: The United States, Italy and Spain supplied acute and convalescent COVID-19 samples. T cells, B-cell-depleted T cells, or PBMCs provided the cDNA or gDNA that served as material.

Germline CDR1 reads MDHEN; CDR2 reads SYDVKM. The ends lost 8 bases at V and 4 bases at J; junction bases unmatched: 12. The CDR3 is 17 residues long. Authors' analysis steps: Researchers report that nucleated cell counts were estimated from reference gene primer amplification. Libraries were prepared by immunoSEQ multiplex PCR; TCRdb keeps only in-frame clonotypes and omits some of them. The V and J calls and the clone size are those of that table, but D and trimming were determined from the DNA. The table records about 320,000 clones, about 82% of them present only once. This receptor was identified in a woman between 45 and 65 years old with acute or convalescent COVID-19. What was sequenced was peripheral blood. The chain uses TRBV28 and TRBJ2-6; 9 bases line up with TRBD2. CDR3 protein: CASGSLAGVTGANVLTF. CDR3 in DNA: TGTGCCAGCGGGTCCTTAGCGGGAGTGACGGGGGCCAACGTCCTGACTTTC.